The entry that follows covers one TCR beta chain sequence. Its cognate antigen is unknown. Per the germline V gene, CDR1 is SGHTA and CDR2 is FQGNSA. The CDR3 spans 13 residues. V dropped 5 bases and J dropped 9 bases, with 11 bases sitting between them. This entry belongs to a study of T cell repertoires in cytomegalovirus infection. Whole-study findings and limits: The response measured ex vivo was dominated by TCR beta clonotypes (HLA-C-restricted and CMV-specific).

TCRdb ran MiXCR on the reads and lists one entry per CDR3 protein. Altogether 150,000 to 200,000 distinct CDR3 sequences are present, roughly 27% being singletons, with the ten largest covering approximately 30%. This rearrangement joins TRBV7-2 to TRBJ1-6, with D tentatively TRBD1 (6 bases). The TCR was taken from a human donor in good health (CMV status not recorded). Some clones in this sample may be carry-over from other donors' samples. Input material: PBMCs. CDR3 sequence reads: CASSPTQGSPLHF. The CDR3 nucleotides read TGTGCCAGCAGCCCAACACAGGGTTCACCCCTCCACTTT.